Following are 3 T cell receptor beta chains from one sample sequenced in a study of CD8+ T cells in alopecia areata. In each case, RNA was isolated and then reverse transcribed into cDNA as the sequencing template. The method was immunoSEQ multiplex PCR; TCRdb's version includes in-frame clones alone and lacks a portion of them. The sample contains 180,000 or so clones, 55% to 75% of which appear only once. Stated treatment: oral pan-JAK inhibitor, 5-10 mg twice daily. The specimen was CD4+ T cells sorted from blood, collected at week 24, from a patient treated with tofacitinib. These receptors were collected from a human donor with alopecia areata.

The V and J genes are TRBV9 and TRBJ1-4, with D perhaps TRBD1 (5 bases). Trimming left V 6 bases short and J 7 bases short, with 19 bases between. Germline V CDR1 and CDR2: SGDLS, YYNGEE. The CDR3 contains 15 residues. CDR3 sequence reads: CASTPDGTPTEKLFF. The CDR3 nucleotides read TGTGCCAGCACCCCAGACGGGACCCCGACTGAAAAACTGTTTTTT.

The chain's CDR3 is CSVSSTDWGETQYF. The CDR3 coding sequence is TGCAGCGTTTCCTCGACAGACTGGGGAGAGACCCAGTACTTC. The chain is built from TRBV29-1 and TRBJ2-5; TRBD1 might be the D (5 bases). Germline V lookup: CDR1 SQVTM, CDR2 ANQGSEA. The CDR3 is 14 residues long. Trimming removed 5 bases from V and 4 bases from J, with 17 bases in between.

This clone came up many times. The chain uses TRBV4-2 and TRBJ1-2, with a tentative D call TRBD1 (5 bases). This CDR3 has 15 amino acids. Trimming stripped 4 bases from V and 3 bases from J, with 15 bases between. The V gene's germline CDR1 is LGHNA and CDR2 YNFKEQ. The CDR3, as DNA: TGTGCCAGCAGCCCTGCAGACAGAGCTGACTATGGCTACACCTTC. Amino acid sequence: CASSPADRADYGYTF.